The 19 T cell receptor beta chains given below trace back to one sample, sequenced in a study of T cell repertoires in cytomegalovirus infection. TCRdb reprocessed the reads with MiXCR, giving one entry per CDR3 protein. The table shows roughly 150,000 distinct CDR3 sequences, with under 20% occurring only once. Source material: CD8+ T cells from PBMCs. The origin of the receptors is a human donor in good health (CMV status not recorded). Some clones in this sample may be carry-over from other donors' samples.

In this sample, this clonotype turned up a few times. The CDR3 loop is CASSYISGTGEGNEQFF. The DNA for the CDR3 is TGTGCCAGCAGTTACATATCCGGGACAGGGGAGGGCAATGAGCAGTTCTTC. This chain connects TRBV6-5 to TRBJ2-1; 10 bases map to TRBD1. Per germline, CDR1 MNHEY and CDR2 SVGAGI. The junction had 10 bases not matched to a gene; V was cut back by 2 bases and J by 6 bases. The CDR3 consists of 17 residues.

Only a few counts were recorded for this clonotype. The V gene is TRBV19, the J gene TRBJ1-6, with TRBD1 as a possible D gene (5 bases). There are 16 residues in the CDR3. Trimming left V 7 bases short and J 9 bases short, with 22 bases between. The germline V gene has CDR1 LNHDA and CDR2 SQIVND (reference sequence). The CDR3 loop is CASTDSPDSRLSPLHF. CDR3 coding DNA: TGTGCCAGTACAGACTCGCCTGACAGCCGGCTTTCACCCCTCCACTTT.

This rearrangement joins TRBV7-8 to TRBJ1-1; TRBD1 aligns across 8 bases. The CDR3 contains 14 residues. V lost 4 bases and J lost 2; bases outside the gene matches: 3. Germline CDR1 and CDR2: SGHVS and FQNEAQ. CDR3 region: CASSSRGHNTEAFF. In DNA, the CDR3 is TGTGCCAGCAGCTCCAGGGGGCATAACACTGAAGCTTTCTTT. The full variable domain, rest sourced from reference TRBV7-8 and TRBJ1-1, is GAGVSQSPRYKVAKRGQDVALRCDPISGHVSLFWYQQALGQGPEFLTYFQNEAQLDKSGLPSDRFFAERPEGSVSTLKIQRTQQEDSAVYLCASSSRGHNTEAFFGQGTRLTVV.

The gene calls are TRBV7-6 and TRBJ2-7; 13 bases match TRBD2. There are 15 residues in the CDR3. Germline V gives CDR1 SGHVS, CDR2 FNYEAQ. Losses at the gene ends were 5 bases for V and 7 bases for J; bases not matched to a gene: 8. The chain's CDR3 is CASSPGLAGDEEQYF. CDR3 nucleotide sequence: TGTGCCAGCAGCCCCGGACTAGCGGGAGACGAAGAGCAGTACTTC.

This clonotype was detected many times. This sequence joins TRBV5-6 and TRBJ2-1; D is unresolved. CDR3 length equals 15 residues. The germline V and J ends were trimmed by 4 bases and 4 bases, with 15 bases remaining between them. From germline, CDR1 is SGHDT and CDR2 YYEEEE. CDR3 coding DNA: TGTGCCAGCAGCCCGGTACCCAGCGAGTACAATGAGCAGTTCTTC. Translating gives CASSPVPSEYNEQFF.

The chain recombines TRBV5-8 with TRBJ2-5; D assignment may be TRBD1 or TRBD2 (5 bases each). Germline loops: CDR1 SGHTS, CDR2 YDEGEE. The CDR3 loop spans 13 amino acids. V lost 4 bases and J 0 bases, leaving 7 bases between the germline ends. The CDR3 here is CASSEGHQETQYF. The DNA for the CDR3 is TGTGCCAGCAGCGAGGGGCACCAAGAGACCCAGTACTTC. The full variable domain, rest sourced from reference TRBV5-8 and TRBJ2-5, is EAGVTQSPTHLIKTRGQQATLRCSPISGHTSVYWYQQALGLGLQFLLWYDEGEERNRGNFPPRFSGRQFPNYSSELNVNALELEDSALYLCASSEGHQETQYFGPGTRLLVL.

The chain links TRBV7-9 to TRBJ1-5; TRBD1 might be the D (5 bases). The V end was cut by 2 bases, the J end by 7 bases, with 9 bases between. Germline lookup yields CDR1 SEHNR and CDR2 FQNEAQ (reference sequence). CDR3 size: 13 residues. Here the CDR3 reads CASSLRDGQPQHF. The CDR3 DNA sequence: TGTGCCAGCAGCTTAAGGGACGGGCAGCCCCAGCATTTT.

In its sample, this clonotype was seen a few times. Here the CDR3 omits its conserved ending phenylalanine or tryptophan, so a read error is the likely source. The V call is TRBV9, the J call TRBJ2-1, with D perhaps matching TRBD1 (5 bases). The CDR3 consists of 12 residues. Germline CDR1 SGDLS, CDR2 YYNGEE. Trimming took 4 bases from V and 7 from J, leaving 9 bases between them. The CDR3 loop is CASSIQANEQFL. As DNA, the CDR3 is TGTGCCAGCAGCATACAGGCAAATGAGCAGTTCCTC.

In its sample, this clonotype was seen a few times. V usage is TRBV28 and J usage is TRBJ1-2; TRBD1 might be the D (6 bases). Germline lookup yields CDR1 MDHEN and CDR2 SYDVKM. Trimming left V 9 bases short and J 8 bases short, with 22 bases between. The CDR3 runs 14 residues. This CDR3 reads CASDDASGGGGYTF. CDR3 bases: TGTGCCAGTGATGACGCCTCGGGTGGGGGCGGCTACACCTTC.

This clonotype was seen a few times. J is TRBJ1-1 and V is TRBV7-9; D unresolved. Per the germline V gene, CDR1 is SEHNR and CDR2 is FQNEAQ (reference sequence). V lost 7 bases and J lost 6, with 21 bases in between. The CDR3 length is 15 residues. The CDR3 DNA follows: TGTGCCAGCACCACGACAAGGGCCCAACGCCCTGAAGCTTTCTTT. Translated, it gives CASTTTRAQRPEAFF.

The gene calls are TRBV20-1 and TRBJ1-5; 9 bases map to TRBD1. Germline trimming cut 6 bases from V and 7 bases from J; bases unmatched to any gene: 7. This CDR3 spans 13 amino acids. Germline values: CDR1 DFQATT, CDR2 SNEGSKA (reference sequence). This CDR3 reads CSAQGQGTQPQHF. In nucleotides, the CDR3 is TGCAGTGCCCAAGGACAGGGGACCCAGCCCCAGCATTTT.

This clonotype came up a few times. V and J are TRBV7-2 and TRBJ2-7; D is unclear. V was cut by 5 bases and J by 3 bases, with 5 bases left in between. Germline values: CDR1 SGHTA, CDR2 FQGNSA. The CDR3 sequence is 11 residues long. The CDR3 coding sequence is TGTGCCAGCAGCAACTTCTACGAGCAGTACTTC. Protein: CASSNFYEQYF.

A few counts support this clonotype. The rearrangement links TRBV2 to TRBJ1-2; a possible D gene is TRBD1 (5 bases). Germline values: CDR1 SNHLY, CDR2 FYNNEI. Between the trimmed V and J ends, which lost 8 bases and 8 bases, there was a span of 24 bases. This CDR3 comprises 15 residues. CDR3 sequence: CASPGVTGQLEGYTF. The CDR3 bases are TGTGCCAGCCCGGGGGTAACAGGCCAACTGGAAGGCTACACCTTC.

The chain uses TRBV6-8 and TRBJ2-7; perhaps TRBD2 as D (5 bases). This CDR3 comprises 16 residues. Germline CDR1 and CDR2: MNHGY and SAAAGT. Trimming removed 6 bases from V and 1 base from J, with 19 bases in between. CDR3 amino acids: CASRTPADFLSYEQYF. The CDR3 nucleotides read TGTGCCAGCAGGACCCCGGCGGACTTTCTTTCCTACGAGCAGTACTTC.

This clonotype was observed a handful of times. This chain links TRBV10-3 with TRBJ2-1; 13 nucleotides line up with TRBD2. J lost 0 bases, V lost 2 bases, and 7 bases had no gene match. Germline V gives CDR1 ENHRY, CDR2 SYGVKD. There are 19 residues in the CDR3. In DNA, the CDR3 is TGTGCCATCAGTGAGCCGACTAGCGGGGGGCTGAGCTCCTACAATGAGCAGTTCTTC. This sequence encodes CAISEPTSGGLSSYNEQFF.

This clonotype was counted a few times. The J gene is TRBJ2-3, the V gene TRBV11-3; tentatively, D is TRBD1 (7 bases). The CDR3 totals 16 residues. The ends were cut back, 5 bases at V and 3 bases at J, with 18 bases in the middle. Germline V gene sequence: CDR1 SGHNT, CDR2 YENEEA. The CDR3 spells CASSRKTGRTTDTQYF. The CDR3 DNA sequence: TGTGCCAGCAGCCGTAAGACAGGGAGGACTACAGATACGCAGTATTTT.

J is TRBJ2-5 and V is TRBV25-1, with D perhaps TRBD1 (6 bases). Germline values: CDR1 MGHDK, CDR2 SYGVNS. The CDR3 extends over 14 amino acids. The V end lost 8 bases, the J end lost 2 bases, and 15 bases lay between the germline ends. Written as DNA, the CDR3 is TGTGCCAGCCTCCGGGACACGGAACAAGAGACCCAGTACTTC. It specifies CASLRDTEQETQYF.

This clonotype was counted ten times or more. V gene TRBV7-8 combines with J gene TRBJ2-7, with TRBD1 identical over 8 bases. The CDR3 consists of 18 residues. Germline CDR1 reads SGHVS; CDR2 reads FQNEAQ. The junction had 14 bases not matched to a gene; V was cut back by 0 bases and J by 4 bases. CDR3 loop: CASSLATFRGRPNYEQYF. CDR3 DNA: TGTGCCAGCAGCTTAGCGACGTTCAGGGGGCGTCCCAATTACGAGCAGTACTTC.

The chain recombines TRBV10-2 with TRBJ1-3; no clear D. Germline CDR1 and CDR2: WSHSY and SAAADI. Trimming took off 4 bases at V and 7 bases at J, with 14 bases between the two ends. This CDR3 has 14 amino acids. CDR3 sequence (DNA): TGCGCCAGCAGTGCCCATGAGGGTGGGAACACCATATATTTT. Translation: CASSAHEGGNTIYF.